This TCR beta chain was recovered during a study of T cell repertoires in cytomegalovirus infection. Whole-study context: Both a matching HLA type and CMV infection were indicated by public TCR beta signatures. Study-wide points: CMV carriers with the relevant HLA were identified by cumulative public TCR beta family frequency. Clonotypes of TCR beta that were HLA-C-restricted and CMV-specific dominated the ex vivo response.

CDR3 length equals 13 residues. Trimming left V 2 bases short and J 8 bases short, with 13 bases between. Germline V CDR1 and CDR2: SGHDN, FVKESK. With regard to this clonotype: What it binds is unknown.

MiXCR, run by TCRdb on the reads, gives a single entry per CDR3 protein. This sample yields around 450,000 distinct CDR3 sequences, of which approximately 31% are seen a single time; about an eighth belongs to the top ten. The receptor comes from a human donor in good health (CMV status not recorded). Some clones in this sample may be carry-over from other donors' samples. The chain combines TRBV14 with TRBJ2-7; the D gene is possibly TRBD2 (5 bases). The sample comprised PBMCs. The CDR3 nucleotides read TGTGCCAGCAGCCAACCTCGGGGTTACAAGCAGTACTTC. It specifies CASSQPRGYKQYF.